The T cell receptor (beta chain) described here comes from a study of human T cells and chemical hapten exposure. This sample's time point: patch test 1, 2 weeks after DPC sensitization. Treatment denoted: therapeutic diphenylcyclopropenone sensitization with weekly scalp DPC. Between the trimmed V and J ends, which lost 2 bases and 2 bases, there was a span of 13 bases. This CDR3 has 15 amino acids. Germline V gene sequence: CDR1 MDHEN, CDR2 SYDVKM. MiXCR, run by TCRdb on the RACE reads, gives a single entry per CDR3 protein. The sample lists more than 65,000 distinct CDR3 sequences, 10% occurring once.

The source is a woman between 45 and 65 years old with alopecia areata. Some clones in this sample may be carry-over from other donors' samples. The rearrangement links TRBV28 to TRBJ2-7, with a tentative D call TRBD2 (6 bases). This material consisted of whole blood, taken in connection with sensitization to the hapten diphenylcyclopropenone (DPC). The CDR3 sequence is CASSLALAATYEQYF. CDR3 in DNA: TGTGCCAGCAGTTTAGCACTAGCCGCGACCTACGAGCAGTACTTC.